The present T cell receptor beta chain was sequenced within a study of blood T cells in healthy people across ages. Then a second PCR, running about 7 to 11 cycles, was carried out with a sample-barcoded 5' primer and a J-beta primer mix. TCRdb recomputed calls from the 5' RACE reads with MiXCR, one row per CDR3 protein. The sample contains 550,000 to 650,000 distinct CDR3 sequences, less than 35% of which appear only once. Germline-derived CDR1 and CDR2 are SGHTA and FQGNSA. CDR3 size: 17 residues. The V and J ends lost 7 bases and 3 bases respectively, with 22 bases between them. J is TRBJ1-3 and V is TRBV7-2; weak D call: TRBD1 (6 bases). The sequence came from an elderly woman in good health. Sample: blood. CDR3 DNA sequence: TGTGCCAGCACCCTAGACCCGGGGACACGAATTGGAAACACCATATATTTT. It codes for CASTLDPGTRIGNTIYF.